What follows are 20 T cell receptor beta chains derived from one specimen sequenced in a study of patients and donors after allogeneic stem cell transplantation. TCRdb re-derived calls from the RT-PCR reads in MiXCR, one entry per CDR3 protein. The sample includes about a million distinct CDR3 sequences, roughly 18% of them seen just once. The sample consisted of blood, either unsorted or a sorted T cell fraction (not recorded which). The source of these receptors is a human donor who was either an allogeneic HSCT recipient or a stem cell or donor lymphocyte infusion donor (not recorded which). It is not recorded whose cells these are; they may come from a transplant donor.

The chain combines TRBV20-1 with TRBJ2-7; possibly TRBD2 for D (5 bases). In germline, CDR1 is DFQATT, CDR2 SNEGSKA (reference sequence). The CDR3 contains 12 residues. The V end was cut by 3 bases, the J end by 5 bases, with 11 bases between. CDR3 amino acids: CSARRAEHEQYF. Written as DNA, the CDR3 is TGCAGTGCTAGGAGGGCAGAACACGAGCAGTACTTC.

This clonotype was detected many times. The gene calls are TRBV12-3 or TRBV12-4 and TRBJ1-1, with D unresolved. The CDR3 loop spans 16 amino acids. The V gene lost 3 bases and the J gene lost 1 base, with 15 bases spanning the gap. CDR3 sequence (DNA): TGTGCCAGCAGTTTTTACTTGTCAGACAAGAACACTGAAGCTTTCTTT. It specifies CASSFYLSDKNTEAFF.

The chain is built from TRBV12-3 or TRBV12-4 and TRBJ1-5; D uncertain. V lost 4 bases and J lost 4, with 14 bases in between. This CDR3 comprises 15 residues. The CDR3 region has the DNA TGTGCCAGCAGTTCGGCGGGCAGGAGAAATCAGCCCCAGCATTTT. Translation gives CASSSAGRRNQPQHF.

There are many counts of this clonotype. The chain combines TRBV12-3 or TRBV12-4 with TRBJ1-1, with D unresolved. This CDR3 has 12 amino acids. Deletions cut 5 bases from V and 2 bases from J, with 6 bases between. The CDR3 is CASSRSNTEAFF. The DNA for the CDR3 is TGTGCCAGCAGTCGAAGCAACACTGAAGCTTTCTTT.

Only a few counts were recorded for this clonotype. This rearrangement joins TRBV15 to TRBJ1-2; tentative D call: TRBD1 (6 bases). Germline-derived CDR1 and CDR2 are LNHNV and YYDKDF (reference sequence). There are 15 residues in the CDR3. The V end was cut by 5 bases, the J end by 4 bases, with 17 bases between. The CDR3 loop is CATSRLIGGSYGYTF. The CDR3 region has the DNA TGTGCCACCAGCCGATTAATAGGGGGGAGCTATGGCTACACCTTC.

V gene TRBV11-2 combines with J gene TRBJ1-4, with D possibly matching TRBD1 (5 bases). The CDR3 runs 15 residues. V shed 4 bases and J shed 8 bases, with 17 bases lying between them. Germline V gene data show CDR1 as SGHAT and CDR2 as FQNNGV. The CDR3 coding sequence is TGTGCCAGCAGCTCCCCCGCAGGGAGAGAAGAAAAACTGTTTTTT. It is translated as CASSSPAGREEKLFF. Looking up the rest from reference TRBV11-2 and TRBJ1-4 gives the full variable domain: EAGVAQSPRYKIIEKRQSVAFWCNPISGHATLYWYQQILGQGPKLLIQFQNNGVVDDSQLPKDRFSAERLKGVDSTLKIQPAKLEDSAVYLCASSSPAGREEKLFFGSGTQLSVL.

The chain carries TRBV12-3 or TRBV12-4 and TRBJ2-7; 12 bases line up with TRBD2. The CDR3 spans 16 residues. Trimming removed 6 bases from V and 3 bases from J; junction bases left unmatched: 9. CDR3 DNA sequence: TGTGCCAGCAGCCTTGGACTAGCGGGACTTCACTACGAGCAGTACTTC. This sequence encodes CASSLGLAGLHYEQYF.

The chain employs TRBV4-2 and TRBJ2-1; unclear D gene. The germline V gene has CDR1 LGHNA and CDR2 YNFKEQ. The CDR3 totals 14 residues. V shed 2 bases and J shed 8 bases, with 13 bases lying between them. The CDR3 reads CASSQIIGYDEQFF. The CDR3 DNA is TGTGCCAGCAGCCAAATAATCGGGTATGATGAGCAGTTCTTC.

The CDR3 reads CASSQRQGQETQYF. For the CDR3, the DNA is TGTGCCAGCAGCCAAAGACAGGGTCAAGAGACCCAGTACTTC. This rearrangement joins TRBV3-1 to TRBJ2-5; 7 bases line up with TRBD1. Trimming took 2 bases from V and 2 from J; bases not matched to a gene: 2. The CDR3 is made up of 14 amino acids. Germline V lookup: CDR1 LGHDT, CDR2 YNNKEL (reference sequence).

This clonotype was seen only a few times. The V gene is TRBV24-1, the J gene TRBJ1-2; the D is unclear. Trimming cost V 4 bases and J 4 bases, with 15 bases left between them. Germline assignment: CDR1 KGHDR and CDR2 SFDVKD. This CDR3 region has 15 residues. For the CDR3, the DNA is TGTGCCACCAGTGACCCCAAACGCGGCGTCTATGGCTACACCTTC. Its translation: CATSDPKRGVYGYTF.

V usage is TRBV2 and J usage is TRBJ1-1; D call uncertain. The ends were cut back, 8 bases at V and 8 bases at J, with 18 bases in the middle. The CDR3 runs 13 residues. Germline CDR1 and CDR2: SNHLY and FYNNEI. This CDR3 reads CASSSEVITEAFF. Here the CDR3 DNA reads TGTGCCAGCTCCTCCGAGGTTATAACGGAAGCTTTCTTT. The full variable domain, with the rest looked up from reference TRBV2 and TRBJ1-1, is EPEVTQTPSHQVTQMGQEVILRCVPISNHLYFYWYRQILGQKVEFLVSFYNNEISEKSEIFDDQFSVERPDGSNFTLKIRSTKLEDSAMYFCASSSEVITEAFFGQGTRLTVV.

The J gene is TRBJ1-1, the V gene TRBV20-1, with D possibly TRBD1 on 5 matching bases. CDR3 length equals 11 residues. Trimming took 5 bases from V and 11 from J, leaving 15 bases between them. Germline lookup yields CDR1 DFQATT and CDR2 SNEGSKA (reference sequence). CDR3 in DNA: TGCAGTGCTTCCACAGGTACTGGGGCTTTCTTT. This gives the protein CSASTGTGAFF.

This clonotype was detected ten times or more. This rearrangement joins TRBV7-2 to TRBJ1-3, with a possible D match to TRBD1 (5 bases). This CDR3 is built from 17 residues. Deletions cut 5 bases from V and 0 bases from J, with 17 bases between. Looked up from germline, CDR1 is SGHTA and CDR2 is FQGNSA. The CDR3 loop reads CASSGSRAPHSGNTIYF. In DNA, the CDR3 is TGTGCCAGCAGCGGAAGCAGGGCTCCCCACTCTGGAAACACCATATATTTT.

At least ten counts were recorded for this clonotype. The rearrangement joins TRBV9 to TRBJ2-6, with D possibly being TRBD1 or TRBD2 (5 bases each). With 4 bases removed from V and 0 bases from J, the gap between germline ends came to 11 bases. The CDR3 has 16 amino acids. Germline V gives CDR1 SGDLS, CDR2 YYNGEE. The CDR3 spells CASSLVGGSGANVLTF. DNA for the CDR3: TGTGCCAGCAGCCTTGTTGGGGGCTCTGGGGCCAACGTCCTGACTTTC. Filled out from reference TRBV9 and TRBJ2-6, the complete variable domain reads DSGVTQTPKHLITATGQRVTLRCSPRSGDLSVYWYQQSLDQGLQFLIQYYNGEERAKGNILERFSAQQFPDLHSELNLSSLELGDSALYFCASSLVGGSGANVLTFGAGSRLTVL.

In its sample, this clonotype was seen a few times. J is TRBJ2-1 and V is TRBV2; maybe TRBD1 (5 bases). The CDR3 covers 14 residues. V was cut by 1 base and J by 4 bases, with 8 bases left in between. CDR1 and CDR2 from the germline V gene are SNHLY and FYNNEI. In DNA, the CDR3 is TGTGCCAGCAGTGAAGGTCAGGGATACAATGAGCAGTTCTTC. It translates to CASSEGQGYNEQFF.

This chain links TRBV28 with TRBJ2-5; D gene unclear. This CDR3 is 11 amino acids long. Trimming left V 3 bases short and J 7 bases short, with 6 bases between. CDR1 MDHEN and CDR2 SYDVKM come from the germline V gene. CDR3 in DNA: TGTGCCAGCAGTTTGGCGGTGACCCAGTACTTC. Protein sequence: CASSLAVTQYF.

This clonotype was seen only a few times. This sequence joins TRBV7-9 and TRBJ1-6, with D uncertain. CDR1 is SEHNR, CDR2 FQNEAQ, per germline (reference sequence). Between the trimmed V and J ends, which lost 0 bases and 8 bases, there was a span of 17 bases. The CDR3 runs 17 residues. The CDR3 region has the DNA TGTGCCAGCAGCTTAGCGCAACCGGGGTGGGGTGATTCACCCCTCCACTTT. Its translation: CASSLAQPGWGDSPLHF.

The J gene is TRBJ1-1, the V gene TRBV30, with D uncertain. The CDR3 totals 13 residues. V dropped 4 bases and J dropped 2 bases, with 11 bases sitting between them. Germline CDR1 GTSNPN, CDR2 SVGIG (reference sequence). The CDR3 coding sequence is TGTGCCTGGACACAGAGTAGAAACACTGAAGCTTTCTTT. It is translated as CAWTQSRNTEAFF.

This chain links TRBV6-1 with TRBJ1-1, with D perhaps matching TRBD1 (6 bases). Trimming shortened V by 6 bases and J by 1 base, and 12 bases separated the two germline ends. CDR3 length equals 14 residues. Per germline, CDR1 MNHNS and CDR2 SASEGT. The CDR3: CASRKGHKNTEAFF. The CDR3 coding sequence is TGTGCCAGCAGAAAGGGACATAAGAACACTGAAGCTTTCTTT.

This chain links TRBV10-2 with TRBJ2-2; the D gene is possibly TRBD2 (6 bases). This CDR3 has 15 residues. V lost 6 bases to trimming and J lost 1 base, with 12 bases between them. Germline CDR1 reads WSHSY; CDR2 reads SAAADI. The chain's CDR3 is CASSGSGGNTGELFF. The CDR3 DNA sequence: TGCGCCAGCAGCGGGAGTGGCGGGAACACCGGGGAGCTGTTTTTT.